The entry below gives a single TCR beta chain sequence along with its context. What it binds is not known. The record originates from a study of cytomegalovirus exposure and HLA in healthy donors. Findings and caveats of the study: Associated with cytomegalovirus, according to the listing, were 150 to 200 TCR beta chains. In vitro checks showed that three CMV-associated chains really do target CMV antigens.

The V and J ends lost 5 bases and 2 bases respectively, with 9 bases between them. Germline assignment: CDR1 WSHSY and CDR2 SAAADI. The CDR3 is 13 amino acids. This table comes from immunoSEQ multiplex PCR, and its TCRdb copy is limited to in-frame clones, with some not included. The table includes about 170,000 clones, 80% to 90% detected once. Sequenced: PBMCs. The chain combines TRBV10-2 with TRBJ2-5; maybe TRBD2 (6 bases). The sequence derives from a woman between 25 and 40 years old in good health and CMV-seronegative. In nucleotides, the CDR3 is TGCGCCAGCAGTCGGGACTCGCAAGAGACCCAGTACTTC. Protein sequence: CASSRDSQETQYF.